This T cell receptor beta chain was documented in a study of blood T cell repertoires in COVID-19. About the research overall: Sources were T cells, B-cell-depleted T cells, or PBMCs; the material itself was cDNA or gDNA.

Trimming at V came to 0 bases and at J to 0 bases, leaving 3 bases not matched to a gene. This CDR3 has 16 residues. In germline, CDR1 is SGHRS, CDR2 YFSETQ. TCRdb keeps only in-frame clones here, not all; method: immunoSEQ multiplex PCR. The profile shows under 85,000 clones, under 85% of them singletons. This rearrangement joins TRBV5-1 to TRBJ2-3; 8 bases line up with TRBD2. Specimen: peripheral blood. This clonotype originated in a human donor in a cohort sampled during active COVID-19. The CDR3 DNA reads as TGCGCCAGCAGCTTGGACCTAGCGGGTAGCACAGATACGCAGTATTTT. Its protein product is CASSLDLAGSTDTQYF.